Listed below are T cell receptor beta chains from one sample, sequenced in a study of blood T cells in healthy people across ages. TCRdb independently ran MiXCR on the 5' RACE reads; one entry per CDR3 protein. In the table there are around 750,000 distinct CDR3 sequences, about 48% of which are singletons. Material for sequencing was blood. The receptors come from an elderly man in good health. CDR3s include the opening cysteine and the closing phenylalanine or tryptophan. The D gene is left open where the match is weak. The size field is filled for only some rows; it gives once, few, many or a size class.

j_gene	d_gene	v_gene	abundance	CDR3aa	CDR3nt
TRBJ2-1	.	TRBV7-2	many	CASSLSGAYNEQFF	TGTGCCAGCAGTCTTAGCGGAGCTTACAATGAGCAGTTCTTC
TRBJ1-1	.	TRBV7-9	few	CASSGKPGHLNTEAFF	TGTGCCAGCAGCGGCAAACCCGGACACCTGAACACTGAAGCTTTCTTT
TRBJ2-1	.	TRBV5-1	few	CASSLVWQNEQFF	TGCGCCAGCAGCTTAGTCTGGCAGAATGAGCAGTTCTTC
TRBJ2-7	.	TRBV27	.	CASSLYPQDLPEQYF	TGTGCCAGCAGTCTCTACCCCCAGGACCTTCCCGAGCAGTACTTC
TRBJ1-1	.	TRBV7-2	.	CASSAPGRGGTEAFF	TGTGCCAGCAGCGCTCCAGGGAGGGGTGGCACTGAAGCTTTCTTT
TRBJ1-2	.	TRBV20-1	.	CSARFTGTNGYTF	TGCAGTGCTAGGTTCACAGGGACGAATGGCTACACCTTC
TRBJ2-1	.	TRBV5-5	once	CASSGLGLAGGEQFF	TGTGCCAGCAGCGGCCTGGGTCTAGCTGGAGGTGAGCAGTTCTTC
TRBJ2-6	.	TRBV29-1	.	CRGREEGQIGANVLTF	TGCCGGGGCCGGGAGGAGGGACAGATTGGGGCCAACGTCCTGACTTTC
TRBJ2-3	.	TRBV3-1	.	CASSQDYTDTQYF	TGTGCCAGCAGCCAAGACTACACAGATACGCAGTATTTT
TRBJ2-4	TRBD2	TRBV24-1	.	CATSGGRDSNEQYF	TGTGCCACCAGTGGCGGGAGGGATTCCAATGAGCAGTACTTC
TRBJ1-1	.	TRBV4-3	.	CASSQDPVGTEAFF	TGCGCCAGCAGCCAAGATCCGGTGGGCACTGAAGCTTTCTTT
TRBJ1-1	.	TRBV10-3	.	CAITSSPAGEAFF	TGTGCCATCACGAGCTCTCCCGCTGGTGAAGCTTTCTTT
TRBJ2-5	TRBD2	TRBV25-1	.	CASTGTSGAQETQYF	TGTGCCAGCACTGGGACTAGCGGAGCGCAAGAGACCCAGTACTTC
TRBJ1-1	.	TRBV10-2	.	CASSEIGRTEAFF	TGCGCCAGCAGTGAAATTGGGAGGACTGAAGCTTTCTTT
TRBJ2-2	TRBD2	TRBV4-2	.	CASSQGTSGRANTGELFF	TGTGCCAGCAGCCAAGGGACTAGCGGGAGGGCGAACACCGGGGAGCTGTTTTTT
TRBJ2-7	.	TRBV30	.	CAGSTSYEQYF	TGTGCCGGGAGCACGTCCTACGAGCAGTACTTC
TRBJ2-1	TRBD2	TRBV6-5	few	CASSPGTSDYNEQFF	TGTGCCAGCAGTCCAGGGACTAGCGATTACAATGAGCAGTTCTTC
TRBJ2-3	.	TRBV5-1	.	CASSPQLDTQYF	TGCGCCAGCAGCCCGCAGCTGGATACGCAGTATTTT